This T cell receptor beta chain was recorded in a study of shared clonotypes between healthy human individuals. Findings and limits, study-wide: Relative to memory subsets, naive subsets generally showed larger estimated richness.

On this clone: Its antigen is unidentified.

CDR1 is MRHNA, CDR2 SNTAGT, per germline. This CDR3 contains 15 residues. V lost 8 bases and J lost 2, with 15 bases in between. TCRdb's table, derived via immunoSEQ multiplex PCR, lists solely in-frame clones and lacks some. The data contain 2 million to 2.5 million clones, 85% to 95% of them seen just once; the ten biggest clones take up 0.13%. The genes are TRBV6-4 and TRBJ2-2, with a weak D call TRBD1 (6 bases). Sequenced: naive CD4+ T cells sorted from blood. Sample subset: CD45RA+ positively selected. The clonotype was recovered from a man between 18 and 35 years old in good health. The CDR3 nucleotides read TGTGCCAGCTTTACCGGGACACTTAACACCGGGGAGCTGTTTTTT. It specifies CASFTGTLNTGELFF.